Below are 9 T cell receptor beta chains sequenced from a single sample in a study of blood T cells in healthy people across ages. The authors ran a second PCR of 7 to 11 cycles using a sample-barcoded 5' primer and a J-beta primer mix. TCRdb called the 5' RACE reads again in MiXCR, with one record for every CDR3 protein. The sample contains roughly 1,500,000 distinct CDR3 sequences, roughly a third of which appear only once. Specimen: blood. Receptors originate from a woman in her twenties or thirties in good health.

The sample holds a few counts of this clonotype. V and J are TRBV11-2 and TRBJ1-2, with D tentatively TRBD1 (6 bases). The CDR3 covers 16 residues. Germline CDR1 SGHAT, CDR2 FQNNGV. V was shortened by 5 bases and J by 0 bases, with 16 bases between the two germline ends. CDR3 region: CASSTGQNSANYGYTF. The CDR3 coding sequence is TGTGCCAGCAGCACCGGACAGAACAGCGCTAACTATGGCTACACCTTC.

This clonotype showed up just a few times. The rearrangement uses TRBV4-1 and TRBJ1-5, with TRBD1 matching 10 bases. The CDR3 runs to 19 residues. Germline-derived CDR1 and CDR2 are MGHRA and YSYEKL. V dropped 0 bases and J dropped 4; count of bases not matched to a gene: 12. CDR3 nucleotide sequence: TGCGCCAGCAGCCAAGATGGACCAGACAGGGGGCGAGGGAATCAGCCCCAGCATTTT. This codes for CASSQDGPDRGRGNQPQHF.

This rearrangement joins TRBV7-6 to TRBJ2-1, with TRBD2 matching 7 bases. V shed 5 bases and J 5 bases; nucleotides not matched to a gene: 15. This CDR3 comprises 17 residues. Germline CDR1 reads SGHVS; CDR2 reads FNYEAQ. CDR3 region: CASSPQPMGLRNNEQFF. CDR3 bases: TGTGCCAGCAGCCCCCAGCCCATGGGACTACGGAACAATGAGCAGTTCTTC.

This rearrangement joins TRBV4-2 to TRBJ1-4, with D perhaps matching TRBD1 (6 bases). Germline lookup yields CDR1 LGHNA and CDR2 YNFKEQ. Trimming cost V 0 bases and J 5 bases, with 16 bases left between them. This CDR3 spans 17 amino acids. CDR3 sequence (DNA): TGTGCCAGCAGCCAAGATCTTCCGGCCAGGGGAAATGAAAAACTGTTTTTT. Its protein is CASSQDLPARGNEKLFF.

A word on this clonotype: This may be a read error, as it is one base from a much larger clone. The V call is TRBV6-6, the J call TRBJ1-2; tentatively, D is TRBD1 (6 bases). The germline V gene has CDR1 MNHNY and CDR2 SVGAGI (reference sequence). This CDR3 has 14 amino acids. CDR3 coding DNA: TGTGCCAGCAGTTACAGGGGGGCAAACTATGGCTTCACCTTC. Translated: CASSYRGANYGFTF.

This clonotype was recorded many times. This CDR3 is CASAPAPTEYYEQYF. The CDR3 bases are TGTGCCAGCGCTCCCGCCCCCACAGAATACTACGAGCAGTACTTC. This rearrangement joins TRBV10-3 to TRBJ2-7; D gene uncertain. The V and J ends lost 10 bases and 3 bases respectively, with 22 bases between them. Looked up from germline, CDR1 is ENHRY and CDR2 is SYGVKD. This CDR3 comprises 15 residues.

Only a few counts were recorded for this clonotype. The chain combines TRBV4-1 with TRBJ2-3; D assignment may be TRBD1 or TRBD2 (5 bases each). Germline values: CDR1 MGHRA, CDR2 YSYEKL. Trimming took off 6 bases at V and 1 base at J, with 20 bases between the two ends. This CDR3 is built from 17 residues. DNA of the CDR3: TGCGCCAGCAGGCCAAGTCCCCTCCGGGACCGCACAGATACGCAGTATTTT. It encodes CASRPSPLRDRTDTQYF.

This clonotype was counted only a few times. The chain couples TRBV29-1 to TRBJ2-5, with D unclear. The germline V gene encodes CDR1 SQVTM and CDR2 ANQGSEA. Trimming stripped 6 bases from V and 5 bases from J, with 19 bases between. CDR3 length: 14 amino acids. The CDR3 reads CSVHTKVVGETQYF. The DNA of the CDR3 is TGCAGCGTCCATACCAAAGTGGTAGGCGAGACCCAGTACTTC.

This chain joins TRBV20-1 and TRBJ1-5, with 7 bases identical to TRBD1. Per the germline V gene, CDR1 is DFQATT and CDR2 is SNEGSKA (reference sequence). The CDR3 is made up of 15 amino acids. J lost 6 bases, V lost 3 bases, and 11 bases had no gene match. The CDR3 DNA is TGCAGTGCTAGGGAAGGGGGCGCGGGAACTCAGCCCCAGCATTTT. This translates into CSAREGGAGTQPQHF.